These 22 T cell receptor beta chains came from one sample sequenced in a study of response to subunit inactivated influenza vaccine. TCRdb analysed the RT-PCR reads with MiXCR anew, one entry per CDR3 protein. Of hundreds of thousands of distinct CDR3 sequences in the sample, roughly 27% were seen once. The material was CD4+ T cells sorted from PBMCs, obtained more than 4 days after vaccination. These receptors came from a man aged 50-60 years who received an inactivated influenza vaccine.

The V and J genes are TRBV20-1 and TRBJ2-3, with TRBD2 matching 10 bases. The V gene's germline CDR1 is DFQATT and CDR2 SNEGSKA (reference sequence). The CDR3 contains 17 residues. Unmatched junction bases numbered 9, after V lost 0 bases and J lost 3 bases. The CDR3 here is CSARDPSGRSMTDTQYF. In DNA, the CDR3 is TGCAGTGCTAGAGACCCTAGCGGGAGATCTATGACAGATACGCAGTATTTT.

This chain uses TRBV20-1 with TRBJ2-7; TRBD1 matches 9 bases. Trimming at V came to 1 base and at J to 0 bases, leaving 4 bases not matched to a gene. Germline V gene sequence: CDR1 DFQATT, CDR2 SNEGSKA (reference sequence). This CDR3 contains 15 residues. The CDR3 region is CSARGDRVSSYEQYF. The CDR3, as DNA: TGCAGTGCTAGAGGGGACAGGGTGAGCTCCTACGAGCAGTACTTC.

CDR3 coding DNA: TGTGCCAGCAGTTTAGGACATCCCATTGCAACTAATGAAAAACTGTTTTTT. It translates to CASSLGHPIATNEKLFF. The genes are TRBV12-3 or TRBV12-4 and TRBJ1-4; D call uncertain. This CDR3 is built from 17 residues. The V gene lost 1 base and the J gene lost 0 bases, with 12 bases spanning the gap.

This clonotype was counted a few times. The rearrangement links TRBV20-1 to TRBJ2-7; 10 bases fit TRBD2. This CDR3 has 15 residues. With 3 bases clipped from V and 4 bases from J, the junction kept 9 bases outside the gene matches. Germline V gives CDR1 DFQATT, CDR2 SNEGSKA (reference sequence). The CDR3 region is CSASGPSGRFYEQYF. The DNA for the CDR3 is TGCAGTGCTAGCGGGCCTAGCGGGAGATTTTACGAGCAGTACTTC.

This clonotype was observed a single time. In nucleotides, the CDR3 is TGTGCCAGCTCCTCCTTGACTCCCCAAGAGACCCAGTACTTC. It yields the protein CASSSLTPQETQYF. The V call is TRBV18, the J call TRBJ2-5; D not resolved. V lost 6 bases, J lost 1 base, and 12 bases lay in between. This CDR3 comprises 14 residues. Looked up from germline, CDR1 is KGHSH and CDR2 is LQKENI. The full variable domain, rest sourced from reference TRBV18 and TRBJ2-5, is NAGVMQNPRHLVRRRGQEARLRCSPMKGHSHVYWYRQLPEEGLKFMVYLQKENIIDESGMPKERFSAEFPKEGPSILRIQQVVRGDSAAYFCASSSLTPQETQYFGPGTRLLVL.

The rearrangement links TRBV12-3 or TRBV12-4 to TRBJ2-2; 12 positions agree with TRBD2. V shed 7 bases and J 8 bases; nucleotides not matched to a gene: 2. This CDR3 has 13 amino acids. CDR3 amino acids: CASNGLAGGELFF. The CDR3 bases are TGTGCCAGCAACGGACTAGCGGGAGGGGAGCTGTTTTTT.

This clonotype was picked up a small number of times. The chain has TRBV20-1 and TRBJ2-7; possible D gene TRBD2, 5 bases. V gave up 3 bases and J gave up 6 bases, with 21 bases separating them. This CDR3 has 15 amino acids. The V gene's germline CDR1 is DFQATT and CDR2 SNEGSKA (reference sequence). CDR3: CSASNPWAGEFEQYF. In DNA form, the CDR3 reads TGCAGTGCTAGTAATCCGTGGGCCGGGGAGTTCGAGCAGTACTTC.

This sequence joins TRBV7-7 and TRBJ2-1; 9 bases align to TRBD1. Trimming cost V 1 base and J 6 bases; bases outside gene matches: 4. Germline CDR1 is SSHAT and CDR2 is FNYEAQ (reference sequence). This CDR3 has 15 amino acids. The CDR3 DNA is TGTGCCAGCAGCTTAGACAGGGGGCATGTCAATGAGCAGTTCTTC. This codes for CASSLDRGHVNEQFF.

This rearrangement joins TRBV20-1 to TRBJ2-7; the D gene is possibly TRBD2 (6 bases). The CDR3 extends over 12 amino acids. Per germline, CDR1 DFQATT and CDR2 SNEGSKA (reference sequence). The V gene lost 7 bases and the J gene lost 4 bases, with 14 bases spanning the gap. CDR3 coding DNA: TGCAGTGTCCAGGAGGGCCGGTACGAGCAGTACTTC. This gives the protein CSVQEGRYEQYF.

This chain uses TRBV7-9 with TRBJ1-5; no clear D. This CDR3 is 15 amino acids long. CDR1 and CDR2 (germline): SEHNR, FQNEAQ (reference sequence). V was shortened by 1 base and J by 1 base, with 8 bases between the two germline ends. The CDR3 protein is CASSLERGSNQPQHF. CDR3 DNA sequence: TGTGCCAGCAGCTTAGAGCGCGGAAGCAATCAGCCCCAGCATTTT.

V usage is TRBV5-6 and J usage is TRBJ2-3, with 11 bases identical to TRBD2. Germline lookup yields CDR1 SGHDT and CDR2 YYEEEE. The CDR3 length is 14 residues. Trimming removed 7 bases from V and 4 bases from J; junction bases left unmatched: 5. Here the CDR3 DNA reads TGTGCCAGCTCCGGGACTAGCGGTCCAGATACGCAGTATTTT. Translating it yields CASSGTSGPDTQYF. The entire variable domain, with the rest obtained from reference TRBV5-6 and TRBJ2-3, is as follows: DAGVTQSPTHLIKTRGQQVTLRCSPKSGHDTVSWYQQALGQGPQFIFQYYEEEERQRGNFPDRFSGHQFPNYSSELNVNALLLGDSALYLCASSGTSGPDTQYFGPGTRLTVL.

This chain uses TRBV15 with TRBJ2-1; D remains ambiguous. V lost 0 bases and J 10 bases, leaving 10 bases between the germline ends. The CDR3 is 13 residues long. Per germline, CDR1 LNHNV and CDR2 YYDKDF (reference sequence). CDR3 sequence reads: CATSRDFAVEQFF. The CDR3 DNA is TGTGCCACCAGCAGAGATTTCGCGGTCGAGCAGTTCTTC. The whole variable domain, filled in from reference TRBV15 and TRBJ2-1, reads DAMVIQNPRYQVTQFGKPVTLSCSQTLNHNVMYWYQQKSSQAPKLLFHYYDKDFNNEADTPDNFQSRRPNTSFCFLDIRSPGLGDTAMYLCATSRDFAVEQFFGPGTRLTVL.

The table lists this clonotype with a few counts. The gene calls are TRBV7-2 and TRBJ2-7; 7 bases align to TRBD2. The trim removed 2 bases at V and 4 bases at J, leaving 8 bases unmatched. Germline-derived CDR1 and CDR2 are SGHTA and FQGNSA. CDR3 size: 15 residues. CDR3 sequence (DNA): TGTGCCAGCAGCTTAAAGGCGGGGGTTCAATACGAGCAGTACTTC. Translation: CASSLKAGVQYEQYF.

The V call is TRBV11-1, the J call TRBJ1-1; tentatively, D is TRBD1 (6 bases). V was trimmed by 5 bases and J by 6 bases, leaving 13 bases between them. The CDR3 has 13 residues. In germline, CDR1 is SGHAT, CDR2 FQDESV (reference sequence). The CDR3 coding sequence is TGTGCCAGCAGCCCCGACAGGAGTCCTGAAGCTTTCTTT. Its translation is CASSPDRSPEAFF.

This clonotype came up many times. The gene calls are TRBV29-1 and TRBJ2-7; 11 bases fit TRBD1. Germline CDR1 and CDR2: SQVTM and ANQGSEA. V gave up 5 bases and J gave up 2 bases; unmatched junction bases: 5. CDR3 size: 14 residues. The CDR3 DNA reads as TGCAGCGTTAAAGGGACAGGGGGTCCCTACGAGCAGTACTTC. Translation: CSVKGTGGPYEQYF.

This chain uses TRBV6-1 with TRBJ1-1, with D maybe TRBD1 (6 bases). Trimming removed 7 bases from V and 1 base from J, with 10 bases in between. The CDR3 has 13 residues. CDR1 and CDR2 from the germline V gene are MNHNS and SASEGT. In DNA, the CDR3 is TGTGCCAGCACAGAAGGGGGGAACACTGAAGCTTTCTTT. This sequence encodes CASTEGGNTEAFF.

The table lists this clonotype with a few counts. The V call is TRBV30, the J call TRBJ2-4; the match to TRBD1 covers 10 bases. The CDR3 length is 15 residues. J gave up 9 bases and V 0 bases, and 8 bases lay outside the gene matches. Germline lookup yields CDR1 GTSNPN and CDR2 SVGIG (reference sequence). The DNA for the CDR3 is TGTGCCTGGAGTGTGACAGGGGGCGCATCTGGCATTCAGTACTTC. It yields the protein CAWSVTGGASGIQYF.

The chain joins TRBV2 to TRBJ2-7, with 7 bases aligning to TRBD1. Germline lookup yields CDR1 SNHLY and CDR2 FYNNEI. After removal of 7 bases from V and 0 bases from J, the junction contained 6 bases not matched to a gene. The CDR3 runs to 14 residues. The CDR3 sequence is CASTKTGDSYEQYF. In DNA form, the CDR3 reads TGTGCCAGCACTAAAACAGGGGACTCCTACGAGCAGTACTTC.

This clonotype was seen more than once but under ten times. The gene calls are TRBV6-1 and TRBJ2-3; a weak D match, TRBD2 (6 bases). CDR3 length: 14 amino acids. The germline CDR1 and CDR2 sequences are MNHNS and SASEGT. Deletions cut 5 bases from V and 4 bases from J, with 13 bases between. The DNA for the CDR3 is TGTGCCAGCAGTCGTGGGTGGGGGGCAGATACGCAGTATTTT. It codes for CASSRGWGADTQYF.

This rearrangement joins TRBV12-3 or TRBV12-4 to TRBJ1-1; D is unresolved. The CDR3 runs to 13 residues. The V end was cut by 7 bases, the J end by 5 bases, with 14 bases between. In DNA, the CDR3 is TGTGCCAGCACCCCTCTGCGGGGTACTGAAGCTTTCTTT. Its translation: CASTPLRGTEAFF.

The CDR3 region is CASSPTGDSYGYTF. The CDR3 DNA reads TGTGCCAGCTCTCCTACGGGGGACTCCTATGGCTACACCTTC. The chain joins TRBV7-3 to TRBJ1-2; the D gene is possibly TRBD1 (5 bases). Germline values: CDR1 SGHTA, CDR2 FQGTGA. The CDR3 is 14 amino acids. Trimming took off 8 bases at V and 4 bases at J, with 17 bases between the two ends.

This clonotype has only a few counts. CDR3 bases: TGTGCCAGCAGCTTGGACAGTTGGAGCACTGAAGCTTTCTTT. Protein: CASSLDSWSTEAFF. The chain couples TRBV5-5 to TRBJ1-1; D remains ambiguous. CDR1 SGHKS and CDR2 YYEKEE come from the germline V gene (reference sequence). The CDR3 totals 14 residues. The V end was cut by 0 bases, the J end by 4 bases, with 10 bases between.